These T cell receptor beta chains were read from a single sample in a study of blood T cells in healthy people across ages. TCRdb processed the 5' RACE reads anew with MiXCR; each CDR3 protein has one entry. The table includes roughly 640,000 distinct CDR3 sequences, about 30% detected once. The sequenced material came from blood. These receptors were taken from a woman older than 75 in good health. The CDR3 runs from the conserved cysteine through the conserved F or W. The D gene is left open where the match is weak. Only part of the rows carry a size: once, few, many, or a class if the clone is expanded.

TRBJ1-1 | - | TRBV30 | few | CAWREQGGANTEAFF | TGTGCCTGGAGAGAACAGGGAGGTGCAAACACTGAAGCTTTCTTT
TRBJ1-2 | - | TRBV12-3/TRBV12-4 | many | CASSSARRGLDYGYTF | TGTGCCAGCAGTTCCGCGAGGAGGGGATTAGACTATGGCTACACCTTC
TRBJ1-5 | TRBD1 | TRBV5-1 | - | CASSLEPTGDSNQPQHF | TGCGCCAGCAGCTTAGAACCGACAGGGGATAGCAATCAGCCCCAGCATTTT
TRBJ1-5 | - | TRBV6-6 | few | CASSWAGGQPQHF | TGTGCCAGCAGTTGGGCTGGCGGTCAGCCCCAGCATTTT
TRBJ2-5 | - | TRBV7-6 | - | CAGSPTTTVNNEQYF | TGTGCCGGCAGCCCTACGACGACAGTAAACAATGAGCAGTACTTC
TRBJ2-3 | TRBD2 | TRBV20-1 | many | CSASPGGGSSTDTQYF | TGCAGTGCTAGTCCTGGCGGGGGATCTAGCACAGATACGCAGTATTTT
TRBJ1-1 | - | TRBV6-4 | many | CASRSTEAFF | TGTGCCAGCAGGAGCACTGAAGCTTTCTTT
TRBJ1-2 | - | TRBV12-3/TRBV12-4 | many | CASSLVQAYGYTF | TGTGCCAGCAGTTTGGTACAGGCCTATGGCTACACCTTC
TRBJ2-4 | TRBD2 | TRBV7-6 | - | CASSPRLAGGYSEQYF | TGTGCCAGCAGCCCCCGACTAGCGGGGGGATACAGTGAGCAGTACTTC
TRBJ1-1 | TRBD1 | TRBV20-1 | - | CSARDPAAGGYTEAFF | TGCAGTGCTAGAGATCCCGCAGCAGGGGGCTACACTGAAGCTTTCTTT
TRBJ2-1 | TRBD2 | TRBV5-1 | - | CASSLGPSGGVNEQFF | TGCGCCAGCAGCCTGGGCCCCTCGGGAGGGGTCAATGAGCAGTTCTTC
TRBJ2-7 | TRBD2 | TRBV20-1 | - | CSARYFSPTSGRAYEQYF | TGCAGTGCTAGATACTTCAGCCCCACTAGCGGGAGGGCGTACGAGCAGTACTTC
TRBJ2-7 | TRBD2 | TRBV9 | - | CASTPSGAPYNEQYF | TGTGCCAGCACCCCCAGCGGGGCCCCCTACAATGAGCAGTACTTC
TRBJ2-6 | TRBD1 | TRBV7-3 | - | CASSLTLGQGHSGANVLTF | TGTGCCAGCAGCTTAACGTTGGGACAGGGCCACTCTGGGGCCAACGTCCTGACTTTC
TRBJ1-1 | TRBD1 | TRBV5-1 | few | CVSSDHRGSVYTEAFF | TGCGTCAGCAGCGACCACAGGGGGTCAGTCTACACTGAAGCTTTCTTT
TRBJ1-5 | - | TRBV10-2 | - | CAGSELGRHNSNQPQHF | TGCGCCGGCAGTGAGTTGGGCAGGCACAATAGCAATCAGCCCCAGCATTTT
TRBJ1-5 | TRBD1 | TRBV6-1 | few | CASSTQQPGTGIYNQPQHF | TGTGCCAGCAGTACCCAACAGCCCGGGACAGGGATCTACAATCAGCCCCAGCATTTT
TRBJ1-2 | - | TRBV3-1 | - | CASSQEVTYGYTF | TGTGCCAGCAGCCAAGAAGTAACCTATGGCTACACCTTC
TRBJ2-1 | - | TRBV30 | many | CAWTTGASYNEQFF | TGTGCCTGGACCACCGGGGCGTCCTACAATGAGCAGTTCTTC
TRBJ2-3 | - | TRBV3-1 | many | CASSQESRVTTDTQYF | TGTGCCAGCAGCCAAGAAAGTAGGGTTACCACAGATACGCAGTATTTT
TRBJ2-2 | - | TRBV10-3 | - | CAISESGTSMAGELFF | TGTGCCATCAGTGAGTCAGGGACAAGCATGGCCGGGGAGCTGTTTTTT
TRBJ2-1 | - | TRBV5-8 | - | CASSLGRNGAVEFF | TGTGCCAGCAGCTTGGGGAGGAACGGGGCGGTCGAGTTCTTC
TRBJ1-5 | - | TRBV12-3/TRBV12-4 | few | CASSRRAGKQPQHF | TGTGCCAGCAGTCGCAGGGCTGGGAAACAGCCCCAGCATTTT
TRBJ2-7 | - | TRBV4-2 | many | CASSQESQGSDEQYF | TGTGCCAGCAGCCAAGAGTCCCAGGGTTCCGACGAGCAGTACTTC
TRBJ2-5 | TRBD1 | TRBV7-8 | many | CASTLNGQGQETQYF | TGTGCCAGCACCTTAAACGGACAGGGACAAGAGACCCAGTACTTC
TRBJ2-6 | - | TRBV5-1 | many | CASSLGQAIHSGANVLTF | TGCGCCAGCAGCTTGGGACAGGCGATCCACTCTGGGGCCAACGTCCTGACTTTC
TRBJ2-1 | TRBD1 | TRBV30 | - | CAGVYRGNEQFF | TGTGCCGGTGTATACAGGGGGAATGAGCAGTTCTTC
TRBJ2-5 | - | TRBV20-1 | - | CSARAGHQETQYF | TGCAGTGCTAGAGCAGGCCACCAAGAGACCCAGTACTTC
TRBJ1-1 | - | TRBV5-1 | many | CASKVSPSAMNTEAFF | TGCGCCAGCAAAGTTTCGCCCTCCGCCATGAACACTGAAGCTTTCTTT
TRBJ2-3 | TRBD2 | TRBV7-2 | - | CASSPKPLAEITDTQYF | TGTGCCAGCAGCCCAAAGCCCCTAGCGGAGATCACAGATACGCAGTATTTT
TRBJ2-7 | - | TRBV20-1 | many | CSAAQRGFSYEQYF | TGCAGTGCTGCCCAAAGAGGGTTCTCCTACGAGCAGTACTTC
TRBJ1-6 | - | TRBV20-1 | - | CSARAGQGFSGLYNSPLHF | TGCAGTGCTAGAGCGGGGCAGGGCTTCTCGGGGCTCTATAATTCACCCCTCCACTTT
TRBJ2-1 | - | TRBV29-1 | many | CSVGRDYNEQFF | TGCAGCGTCGGTCGGGACTACAATGAGCAGTTCTTC
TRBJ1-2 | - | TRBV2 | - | CASSRRQEGGNYGYTF | TGTGCCAGCAGTCGGCGACAGGAGGGTGGTAACTATGGCTACACCTTC
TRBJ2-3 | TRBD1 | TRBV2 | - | CASIGRGRGTDTQYF | TGTGCCAGCATCGGCAGGGGGCGCGGGACAGATACGCAGTATTTT
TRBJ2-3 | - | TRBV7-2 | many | CASSLDITATDTQYF | TGTGCCAGCAGCTTAGATATTACCGCCACAGATACGCAGTATTTT
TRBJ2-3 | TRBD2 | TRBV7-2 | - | CASSRRLAESTDTQYF | TGTGCCAGCAGCCGTAGACTAGCGGAAAGCACAGATACGCAGTATTTT
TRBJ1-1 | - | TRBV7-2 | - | CARSSEGYTEAFF | TGTGCCCGCAGCTCCGAGGGATACACTGAAGCTTTCTTT
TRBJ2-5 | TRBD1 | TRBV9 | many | CASSVDRGHPTETQYF | TGTGCCAGCAGCGTCGACAGGGGGCATCCTACAGAGACCCAGTACTTC